This T cell receptor (beta chain) originates from a study of T cell responses to AZD1222 COVID-19 vaccine. TCRdb keeps only in-frame clones here, not all; method: immunoSEQ multiplex PCR. The sample gives 85,000 to 130,000 clones, about 90% of which show up once; over 4.5% is in the top ten. The junction had 3 bases not matched to a gene; V was cut back by 4 bases and J by 1 base. Germline CDR1 reads LGHDT; CDR2 reads YNNKEL (reference sequence). The CDR3 runs to 15 residues. The sequence derives from an adult in good health. The sequences come from peripheral blood, collected on day 0 of AZD1222 vaccination. This chain uses TRBV3-1 (or the pseudogene TRBV3-2) with TRBJ1-1; 10 bases line up with TRBD1. The CDR3 loop reads CASSPWDRGNTEAFF. For the CDR3, the DNA is TGTGCCAGCAGCCCCTGGGACAGGGGGAACACTGAAGCTTTCTTT.